A single sample gave rise to the 21 T cell receptor beta chains below, sequenced in a study of beta chain features in type 1 diabetes. Isolated RNA was reverse transcribed in full, so expressed TCRB transcripts were sequenced. Using immunoSEQ multiplex PCR, the repertoire was profiled, and TCRdb retains in-frame clones only, with some absent. The data show fewer than 250,000 clones, with roughly 9.6% seen just once and 0.034% held by the top ten. Specimen: naive CD4+ T cells from blood. All receptors come from a woman under 30 in good health.

This clone was detected only a few times. The chain links TRBV29-1 to TRBJ1-1; TRBD1 agrees at 8 bases. Unmatched junction bases numbered 16, after V lost 5 bases and J lost 5 bases. Germline CDR1 and CDR2: SQVTM and ANQGSEA. The CDR3 length is 16 residues. The CDR3 DNA sequence: TGCAGCGTTAAGTTGGTGGGGAGACAGGGGCGGACTGAAGCTTTCTTT. It translates to CSVKLVGRQGRTEAFF.

This clone was seen ten or more times. This chain links TRBV10-3 with TRBJ2-2; D unresolved. The CDR3 is made up of 12 amino acids. Deletions cut 4 bases from V and 4 bases from J, with 4 bases between. CDR1 ENHRY and CDR2 SYGVKD come from the germline V gene. The DNA of the CDR3 is TGTGCCATCAGTGCGGGCACCGGGGAGCTGTTTTTT. This gives the protein CAISAGTGELFF.

The CDR3 loop is CAWSVGQGNNQPQHF. The DNA for the CDR3 is TGTGCCTGGAGTGTGGGGCAGGGTAACAATCAGCCCCAGCATTTT. The J gene is TRBJ1-5, the V gene TRBV30; TRBD1 might be the D (5 bases). Trimming cost V 0 bases and J 3 bases, with 12 bases left between them. There are 15 residues in the CDR3. In germline, CDR1 is GTSNPN, CDR2 SVGIG (reference sequence).

The V and J genes are TRBV9 and TRBJ2-7; maybe TRBD2 (5 bases). Looked up from germline, CDR1 is SGDLS and CDR2 is YYNGEE. V was pared by 4 bases and J by 9 bases, with 11 bases between. The CDR3 is made up of 11 amino acids. The CDR3 loop reads CASSPGSAQYF. In nucleotides, the CDR3 is TGTGCCAGCAGCCCGGGGTCTGCGCAGTACTTC.

V gene TRBV19 combines with J gene TRBJ1-2; D perhaps matches TRBD1 (5 bases). The V gene's germline CDR1 is LNHDA and CDR2 SQIVND (reference sequence). The CDR3 is 12 amino acids. V was clipped by 8 bases and J by 5 bases, with 12 bases between them. CDR3 DNA: TGTGCCAGTCTGGGGCCAGCTTATGGCTACACCTTC. It encodes CASLGPAYGYTF.

The chain links TRBV4-2 to TRBJ1-1; D gene unclear. Trimming took 0 bases from V and 1 from J, leaving 6 bases between them. The CDR3 length is 14 residues. Germline CDR1 and CDR2: LGHNA and YNFKEQ. The CDR3 DNA is TGTGCCAGCAGCCAAGATTACACGAACACTGAAGCTTTCTTT. This translates into CASSQDYTNTEAFF.

The V gene is TRBV28, the J gene TRBJ2-1; D may be TRBD2 (5 bases). V gave up 5 bases and J gave up 4 bases, with 15 bases separating them. This CDR3 spans 15 amino acids. The V gene's germline CDR1 is MDHEN and CDR2 SYDVKM. Written as DNA, the CDR3 is TGTGCCAGCAGTCCGGCCGGGATTTATTACAATGAGCAGTTCTTC. Residues: CASSPAGIYYNEQFF.

The rearrangement joins TRBV2 to TRBJ2-1; D ambiguous. Germline lookup yields CDR1 SNHLY and CDR2 FYNNEI. V dropped 2 bases and J dropped 6 bases, with 11 bases sitting between them. There are 14 residues in the CDR3. The chain's CDR3 is CASSESPWSNEQFF. The CDR3 bases are TGTGCCAGCAGTGAATCCCCCTGGAGCAATGAGCAGTTCTTC. Variable domain in full (rest from reference TRBV2 and TRBJ2-1): EPEVTQTPSHQVTQMGQEVILRCVPISNHLYFYWYRQILGQKVEFLVSFYNNEISEKSEIFDDQFSVERPDGSNFTLKIRSTKLEDSAMYFCASSESPWSNEQFFGPGTRLTVL.

This clone was found a few times. The V gene is TRBV11-2, the J gene TRBJ2-3, with 7 bases aligning to TRBD2. With 2 bases clipped from V and 1 base from J, the junction kept 9 bases outside the gene matches. The CDR3 is 17 amino acids. Per the germline V gene, CDR1 is SGHAT and CDR2 is FQNNGV. The chain's CDR3 is CASSLSLSTSGTDTQYF. CDR3 nucleotide sequence: TGTGCCAGCAGCTTATCCCTCTCCACTAGCGGCACAGATACGCAGTATTTT.

Only a few counts were recorded for this clone. The V and J genes are TRBV12-5 and TRBJ1-1; D gene unclear. Germline CDR1 LGHNT, CDR2 FRNRAP. There are 13 residues in the CDR3. V was trimmed by 0 bases and J by 3 bases, leaving 5 bases between them. CDR3 loop: CASGLVEDTEAFF. As DNA, the CDR3 is TGTGCTAGTGGTTTGGTCGAGGACACTGAAGCTTTCTTT.

The chain carries TRBV27 and TRBJ2-1, with TRBD2 matching over 7 bases. Per germline, CDR1 MNHEY and CDR2 SMNVEV (reference sequence). The trim removed 7 bases at V and 2 bases at J, leaving 11 bases unmatched. The CDR3 covers 16 residues. The CDR3 DNA reads TGTGCCAGCAATCCCCTGGCGGGGGTACCCTACAATGAGCAGTTCTTC. It specifies CASNPLAGVPYNEQFF.

This clone came up a few times. This rearrangement joins TRBV11-3 to TRBJ2-5; possibly TRBD2 for D (5 bases). CDR1 and CDR2 from the germline V gene are SGHNT and YENEEA. V shed 3 bases and J shed 9 bases, with 14 bases lying between them. The CDR3 consists of 13 residues. The CDR3 nucleotides are TGTGCCAGCAGCTTTGGCTCGTCCGGGGCCCAGTACTTC. Encoded protein: CASSFGSSGAQYF.

This chain uses TRBV25-1 with TRBJ1-4; D not certain. The CDR3 contains 15 residues. Germline-derived CDR1 and CDR2 are MGHDK and SYGVNS. V lost 5 bases to trimming and J lost 0 bases, with 10 bases between them. Written as DNA, the CDR3 is TGTGCCAGCAGTACTCAGGAGGCAACTAATGAAAAACTGTTTTTT. It encodes CASSTQEATNEKLFF.

This clone was recorded a few times. This chain uses TRBV9 with TRBJ1-1; D is undetermined. Trimming stripped 0 bases from V and 5 bases from J, with 5 bases between. The CDR3 length is 12 residues. Germline V gene lookup returns CDR1 SGDLS and CDR2 YYNGEE. The CDR3 region is CASSVGQTEAFF. CDR3 nucleotides: TGTGCCAGCAGCGTAGGTCAGACTGAAGCTTTCTTT.

The chain links TRBV19 to TRBJ2-7, with D tentatively TRBD1 (6 bases). V was shortened by 9 bases and J by 3 bases, with 18 bases between the two germline ends. The CDR3 has 14 residues. The germline V gene has CDR1 LNHDA and CDR2 SQIVND (reference sequence). The CDR3 sequence is CASHPGTRVYEQYF. The CDR3 DNA follows: TGTGCCAGCCACCCGGGGACAAGGGTCTACGAGCAGTACTTC. Combining the CDR3 with reference TRBV19 and TRBJ2-7 gives the whole variable domain DGGITQSPKYLFRKEGQNVTLSCEQNLNHDAMYWYRQDPGQGLRLIYYSQIVNDFQKGDIAEGYSVSREKKESFPLTVTSAQKNPTAFYLCASHPGTRVYEQYFGPGTRLTVT.

This clone was counted only a few times. The chain joins TRBV28 to TRBJ1-2; unclear D gene. The CDR3 sequence is 10 residues long. The V gene lost 8 bases and the J gene lost 4 bases, with 5 bases spanning the gap. The germline V gene encodes CDR1 MDHEN and CDR2 SYDVKM. The chain's CDR3 is CASGSYGYTF. DNA of the CDR3: TGTGCCAGCGGGAGCTATGGCTACACCTTC.

This clone came up a few times. The rearrangement links TRBV2 to TRBJ1-1; 7 bases align to TRBD1. V was pared by 5 bases and J by 1 base, with 4 bases of the junction left unmatched. CDR3 size: 14 residues. The germline CDR1 and CDR2 sequences are SNHLY and FYNNEI. CDR3 residues: CASSSGGRNTEAFF. CDR3 sequence (DNA): TGTGCCAGCAGTTCAGGGGGGCGGAACACTGAAGCTTTCTTT.

This clone was detected only a few times. V gene TRBV6-6 combines with J gene TRBJ1-2; D is undetermined. CDR3 length: 12 residues. Looked up from germline, CDR1 is MNHNY and CDR2 is SVGAGI (reference sequence). V was pared by 0 bases and J by 7 bases, with 6 bases between. The CDR3 nucleotides are TGTGCCAGCAGTTACTCCGTCAGTGGCTACACCTTC. Residues: CASSYSVSGYTF.

The chain employs TRBV19 and TRBJ2-1, with TRBD2 identical over 7 bases. CDR1 and CDR2 (germline): LNHDA, SQIVND (reference sequence). The CDR3 totals 16 residues. Trimming removed 7 bases from V and 0 bases from J; junction bases left unmatched: 9. The CDR3 DNA reads TGTGCCAGTACCCCAAGGGCGGGAGCCTCCTACAATGAGCAGTTCTTC. It encodes CASTPRAGASYNEQFF.

This clone occurred a few times. The chain carries TRBV10-3 and TRBJ2-3, with 9 bases matching TRBD1. Trimming at V came to 10 bases and at J to 2 bases, leaving 7 bases not matched to a gene. The length of the CDR3 is 14 residues. Germline loops: CDR1 ENHRY, CDR2 SYGVKD. The CDR3 coding sequence is TGTGCCACAAGGGACAGGGCTGACACAGATACGCAGTATTTT. Translated: CATRDRADTDTQYF.

The J gene is TRBJ2-1, the V gene TRBV6-5; 7 bases are a match to TRBD1. Unmatched junction bases numbered 7, after V lost 4 bases and J lost 1 base. There are 16 residues in the CDR3. Germline V CDR1 and CDR2: MNHEY, SVGAGI. The CDR3 coding sequence is TGTGCCAGCAGTTCCCCGTCAGGGGGATCCTACAATGAGCAGTTCTTC. As protein: CASSSPSGGSYNEQFF.